This TCR beta chain comes out of a study of OX40 agonist ivuxolimab in advanced cancers. This clone was detected only a few times. Sequencing used immunoSEQ multiplex PCR; TCRdb keeps in-frame clones, though not all of them. The sample includes 53,000 or so clones, less than 85% of them seen just once. Germline V gene lookup returns CDR1 SGHNT and CDR2 YENEEA. Trimming left V 7 bases short and J 1 base short, with 7 bases between. The CDR3 sequence is 12 residues long. The TCR sequence derives from an adult with an advanced solid tumor such as melanoma, head and neck, liver or kidney cancer. The chain couples TRBV11-3 to TRBJ1-1; maybe TRBD1 (5 bases). The material sequenced was CD4+ or CD8+ T cells sorted from blood, taken in a trial of the OX40 agonist ivuxolimab. The CDR3 protein is CASNRPNTEAFF. In DNA form, the CDR3 reads TGTGCCAGCAACAGGCCGAACACTGAAGCTTTCTTT.